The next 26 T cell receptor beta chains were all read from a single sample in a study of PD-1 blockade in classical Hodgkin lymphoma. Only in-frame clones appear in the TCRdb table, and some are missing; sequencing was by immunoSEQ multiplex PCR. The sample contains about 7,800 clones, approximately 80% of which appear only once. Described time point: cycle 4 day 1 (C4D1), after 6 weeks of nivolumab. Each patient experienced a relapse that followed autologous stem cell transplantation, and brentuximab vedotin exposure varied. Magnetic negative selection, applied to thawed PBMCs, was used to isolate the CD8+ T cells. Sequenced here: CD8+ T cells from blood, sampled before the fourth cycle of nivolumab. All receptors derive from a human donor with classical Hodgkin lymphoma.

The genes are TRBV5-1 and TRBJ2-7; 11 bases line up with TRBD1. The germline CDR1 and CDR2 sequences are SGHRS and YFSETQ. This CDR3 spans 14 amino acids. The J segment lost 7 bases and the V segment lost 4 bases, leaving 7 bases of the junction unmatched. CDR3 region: CASSTGQGAGEQYF. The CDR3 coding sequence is TGCGCCAGCAGCACCGGACAGGGGGCTGGTGAGCAGTACTTC.

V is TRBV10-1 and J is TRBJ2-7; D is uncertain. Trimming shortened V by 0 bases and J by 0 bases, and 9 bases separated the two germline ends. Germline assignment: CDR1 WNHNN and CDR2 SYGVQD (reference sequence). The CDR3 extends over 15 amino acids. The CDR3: CASSESVQDSYEQYF. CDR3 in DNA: TGCGCCAGCAGTGAGTCGGTCCAGGACTCCTACGAGCAGTACTTC.

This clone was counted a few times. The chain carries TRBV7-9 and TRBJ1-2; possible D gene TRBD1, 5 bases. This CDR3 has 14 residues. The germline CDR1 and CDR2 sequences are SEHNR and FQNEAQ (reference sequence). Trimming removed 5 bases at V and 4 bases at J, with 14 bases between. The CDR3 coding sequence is TGTGCCAGCAGCCATGGGGGGGACCGCTATGGCTACACCTTC. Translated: CASSHGGDRYGYTF. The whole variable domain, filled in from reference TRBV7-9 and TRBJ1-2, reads DTGVSQNPRHKITKRGQNVTFRCDPISEHNRLYWYRQTLGQGPEFLTYFQNEAQLEKSRLLSDRFSAERPKGSFSTLEIQRTEQGDSAMYLCASSHGGDRYGYTFGSGTRLTVV.

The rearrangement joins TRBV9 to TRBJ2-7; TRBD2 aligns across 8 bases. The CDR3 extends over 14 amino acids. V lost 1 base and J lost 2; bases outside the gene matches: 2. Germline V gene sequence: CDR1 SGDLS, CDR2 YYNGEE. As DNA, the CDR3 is TGTGCCAGCAGCGTAAGCGGGGGCACCTACGAGCAGTACTTC. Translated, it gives CASSVSGGTYEQYF.

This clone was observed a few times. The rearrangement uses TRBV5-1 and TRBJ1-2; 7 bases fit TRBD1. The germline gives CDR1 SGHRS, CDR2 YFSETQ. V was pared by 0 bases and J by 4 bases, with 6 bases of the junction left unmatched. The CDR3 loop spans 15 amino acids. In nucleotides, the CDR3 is TGCGCCAGCAGCTTGGCTTCACAGGGGATCTATGGCTACACCTTC. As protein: CASSLASQGIYGYTF.

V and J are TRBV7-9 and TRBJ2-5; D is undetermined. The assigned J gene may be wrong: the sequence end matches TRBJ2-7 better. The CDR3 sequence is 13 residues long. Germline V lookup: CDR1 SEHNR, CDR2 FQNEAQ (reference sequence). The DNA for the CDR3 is TGTGCCAGCAGCGGCCGAACCACCTACGAGCAGTACTTC. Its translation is CASSGRTTYEQYF.

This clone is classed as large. The CDR3 bases are TGCACCAGCAGCCAATACCCACCGGGGGACGAGCAGTTCTTC. The encoded protein is CTSSQYPPGDEQFF. This chain uses TRBV1 with TRBJ2-1; TRBD2, the table's D call, was not compared with the DNA. TRBV1 is assigned pseudogene status. The CDR3 runs 14 residues.

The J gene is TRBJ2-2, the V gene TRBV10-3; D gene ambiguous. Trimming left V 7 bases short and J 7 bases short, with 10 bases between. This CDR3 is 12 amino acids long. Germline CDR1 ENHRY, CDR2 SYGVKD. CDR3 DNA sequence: TGTGCCATCACCGCGACTCTCGGGGAGCTGTTTTTT. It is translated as CAITATLGELFF.

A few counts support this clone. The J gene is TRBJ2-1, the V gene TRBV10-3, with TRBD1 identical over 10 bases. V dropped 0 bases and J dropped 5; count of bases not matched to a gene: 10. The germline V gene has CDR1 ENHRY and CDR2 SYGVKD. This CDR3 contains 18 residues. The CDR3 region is CAISESNIFGTGDNEQFF. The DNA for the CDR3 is TGTGCCATCAGTGAGTCGAACATCTTTGGGACAGGGGACAATGAGCAGTTCTTC.

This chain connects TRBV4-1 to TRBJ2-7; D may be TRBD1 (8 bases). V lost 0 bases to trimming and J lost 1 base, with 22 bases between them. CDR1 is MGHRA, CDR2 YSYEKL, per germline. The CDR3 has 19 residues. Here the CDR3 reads CASSQDIHRGAGGSYEQYF. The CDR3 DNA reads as TGCGCCAGCAGCCAAGATATCCACAGGGGGGCCGGGGGGTCCTACGAGCAGTACTTC.

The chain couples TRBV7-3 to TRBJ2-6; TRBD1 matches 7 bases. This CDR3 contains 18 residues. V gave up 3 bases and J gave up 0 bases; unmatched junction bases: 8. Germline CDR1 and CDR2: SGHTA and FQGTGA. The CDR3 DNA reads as TGTGCCAGCAGCTTGCAGACAGGGTCACGCTCTGGGGCCAACGTCCTGACTTTC. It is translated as CASSLQTGSRSGANVLTF.

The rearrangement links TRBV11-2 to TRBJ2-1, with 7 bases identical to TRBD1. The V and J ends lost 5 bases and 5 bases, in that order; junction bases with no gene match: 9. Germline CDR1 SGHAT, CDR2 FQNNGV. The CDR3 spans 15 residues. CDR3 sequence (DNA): TGTGCCAGCAGCCCTGCTTTGGACAGGAACAATGAGCAGTTCTTC. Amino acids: CASSPALDRNNEQFF.

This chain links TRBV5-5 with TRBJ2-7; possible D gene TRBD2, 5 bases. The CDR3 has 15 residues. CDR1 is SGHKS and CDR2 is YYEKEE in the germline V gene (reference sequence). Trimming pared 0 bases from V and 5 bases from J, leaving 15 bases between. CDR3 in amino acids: CASSLVTARTHEQYF. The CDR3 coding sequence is TGTGCCAGCAGCTTGGTAACAGCCAGGACTCACGAGCAGTACTTC.

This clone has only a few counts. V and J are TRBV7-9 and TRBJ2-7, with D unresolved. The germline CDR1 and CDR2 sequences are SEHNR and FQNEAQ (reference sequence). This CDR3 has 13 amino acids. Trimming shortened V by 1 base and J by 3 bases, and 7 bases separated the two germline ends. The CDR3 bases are TGTGCCAGCAGCTTAGGACTGTACTACGAGCAGTACTTC. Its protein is CASSLGLYYEQYF.

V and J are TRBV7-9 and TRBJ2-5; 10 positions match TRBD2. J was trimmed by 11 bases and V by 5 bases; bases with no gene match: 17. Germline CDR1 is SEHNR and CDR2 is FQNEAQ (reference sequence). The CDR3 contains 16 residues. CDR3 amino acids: CASSLLPAGGPGEQYF. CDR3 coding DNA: TGTGCCAGCAGCCTCCTCCCAGCGGGAGGGCCGGGTGAGCAGTACTTC.

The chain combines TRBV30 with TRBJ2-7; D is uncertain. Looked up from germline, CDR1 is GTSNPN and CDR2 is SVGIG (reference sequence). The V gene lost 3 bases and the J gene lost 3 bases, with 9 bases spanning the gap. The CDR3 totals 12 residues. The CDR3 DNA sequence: TGTGCCTGGAGCCATCAAATCTACGAGCAGTACTTC. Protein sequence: CAWSHQIYEQYF. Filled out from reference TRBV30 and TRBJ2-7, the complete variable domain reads SQTIHQWPATLVQPVGSPLSLECTVEGTSNPNLYWYRQAAGRGLQLLFYSVGIGQISSEVPQNLSASRPQDRQFILSSKKLLLSDSGFYLCAWSHQIYEQYFGPGTRLTVT.

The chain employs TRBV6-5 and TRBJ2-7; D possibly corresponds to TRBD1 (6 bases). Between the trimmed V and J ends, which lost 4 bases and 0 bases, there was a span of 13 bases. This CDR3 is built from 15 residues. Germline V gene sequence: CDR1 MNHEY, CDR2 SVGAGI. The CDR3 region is CASSLTGASSYEQYF. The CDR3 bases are TGTGCCAGCAGTTTGACAGGCGCCAGCTCCTACGAGCAGTACTTC.

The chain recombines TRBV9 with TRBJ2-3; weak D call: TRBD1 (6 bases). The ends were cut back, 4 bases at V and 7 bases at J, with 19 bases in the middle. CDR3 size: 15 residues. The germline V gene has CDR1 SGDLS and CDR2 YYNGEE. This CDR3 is CASSYVMGALNTQYF. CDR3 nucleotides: TGTGCCAGCAGCTATGTAATGGGGGCGCTGAATACGCAGTATTTT.

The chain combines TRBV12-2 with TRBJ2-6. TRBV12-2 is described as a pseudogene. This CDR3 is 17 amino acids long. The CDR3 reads CASRLGSTQSRANVLTF. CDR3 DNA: TGTGCAAGTCGCTTGGGATCCACACAAAGTCGGGCCAACGTCCTGACTTTC.

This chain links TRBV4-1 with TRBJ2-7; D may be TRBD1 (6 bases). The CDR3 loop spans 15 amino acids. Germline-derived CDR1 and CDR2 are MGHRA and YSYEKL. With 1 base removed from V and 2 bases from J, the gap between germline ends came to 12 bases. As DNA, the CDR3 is TGCGCCAGCAGCCAAGCACCGACAGGAGCCTACGAGCAGTACTTC. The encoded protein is CASSQAPTGAYEQYF.

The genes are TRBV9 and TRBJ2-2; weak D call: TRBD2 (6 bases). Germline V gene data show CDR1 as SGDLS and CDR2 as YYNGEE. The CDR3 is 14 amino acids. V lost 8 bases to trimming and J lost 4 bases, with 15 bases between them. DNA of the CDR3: TGTGCCAGTAACAGGAGGGGTTTCACCGGGGAGCTGTTTTTT. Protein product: CASNRRGFTGELFF.

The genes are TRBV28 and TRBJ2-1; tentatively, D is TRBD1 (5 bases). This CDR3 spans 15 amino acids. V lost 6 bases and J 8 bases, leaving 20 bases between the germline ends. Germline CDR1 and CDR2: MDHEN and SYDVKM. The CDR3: CASSLTISRVHEQFF. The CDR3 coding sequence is TGTGCCAGCAGCCTAACTATCTCCAGGGTGCATGAGCAGTTCTTC.

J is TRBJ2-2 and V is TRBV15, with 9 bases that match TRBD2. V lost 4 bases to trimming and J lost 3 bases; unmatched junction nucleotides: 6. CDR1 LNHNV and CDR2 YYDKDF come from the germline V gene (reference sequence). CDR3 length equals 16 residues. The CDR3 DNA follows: TGTGCCACCAGCACCCAGCGGGGGGTCTACACCGGGGAGCTGTTTTTT. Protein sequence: CATSTQRGVYTGELFF.

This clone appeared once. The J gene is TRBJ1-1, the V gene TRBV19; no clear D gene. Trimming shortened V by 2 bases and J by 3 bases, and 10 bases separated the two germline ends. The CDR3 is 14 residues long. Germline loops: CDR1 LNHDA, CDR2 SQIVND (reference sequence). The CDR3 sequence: CASSIPGVDTEAFF. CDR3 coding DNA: TGTGCCAGTAGTATACCCGGGGTCGACACTGAAGCTTTCTTT.

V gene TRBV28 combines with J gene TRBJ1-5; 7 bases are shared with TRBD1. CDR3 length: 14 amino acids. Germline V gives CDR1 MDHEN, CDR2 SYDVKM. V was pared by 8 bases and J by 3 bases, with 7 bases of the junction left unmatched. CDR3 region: CASQSTGANQPQHF. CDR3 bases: TGTGCCAGCCAATCTACAGGGGCCAATCAGCCCCAGCATTTT.

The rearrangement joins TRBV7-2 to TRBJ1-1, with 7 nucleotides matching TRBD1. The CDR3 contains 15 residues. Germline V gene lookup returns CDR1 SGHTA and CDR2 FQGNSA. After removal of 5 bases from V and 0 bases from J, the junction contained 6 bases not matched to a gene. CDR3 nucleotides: TGTGCCAGCAGCAGAAGGGGGCTAATGAACACTGAAGCTTTCTTT. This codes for CASSRRGLMNTEAFF.